The clone carrying this TCR beta chain was seen just once. Its specificity is unknown. This record comes from a study of Ad26.COV2.S vaccination and SARS-CoV-2 variants. The study, taken as a whole, reports: Analyses of TCR breadth and depth may have underestimated total T cell responses. Spike-specific TCR breadth in vaccine recipients exceeded that seen in placebo recipients. It was found that vaccine and placebo recipients had similar non-spike TCR breadth. Post-vaccination breadth of spike-specific CD8+ and CD4+ T cell responses was reportedly substantial.

The V gene's germline CDR1 is SGHTA and CDR2 FQGNSA. CDR3 size: 14 residues. V gave up 5 bases and J gave up 5 bases; unmatched junction bases: 7. The data were produced by immunoSEQ multiplex PCR, yet TCRdb's version contains in-frame clones alone and is incomplete. This table has roughly 380,000 clones, about 90% appearing once. This sequence joins TRBV7-2 and TRBJ2-7, with TRBD1 matching over 9 bases. The clonotype was recovered from a human donor who had recovered from COVID-19. This specimen consisted of peripheral blood, obtained after recovery from COVID-19. The chain's CDR3 is CASSGYGQGNEQYF. CDR3 sequence (DNA): TGTGCCAGCAGCGGATACGGACAGGGGAACGAGCAGTACTTC.